The 3 T cell receptor beta chains below all came from one sample that was sequenced in a study of response to subunit inactivated influenza vaccine. TCRdb reprocessed the RT-PCR reads with MiXCR, giving one entry per CDR3 protein. The sample lists some 600,000 distinct CDR3 sequences; about 14% were seen once. Here the sequenced sample was PBMCs from blood, taken around two weeks before vaccination. The receptors here all came from a man aged 50 or older who received an inactivated influenza vaccine.

This clonotype was seen only a few times. V is TRBV5-1 and J is TRBJ2-7; D ambiguous. Trimming took off 3 bases at V and 5 bases at J, with 15 bases between the two ends. The CDR3 spans 14 residues. From germline, CDR1 is SGHRS and CDR2 YFSETQ. CDR3 nucleotide sequence: TGCGCCAGCAGCTCCTGGGCAGTCACCGACGAGCAGTACTTC. Translation: CASSSWAVTDEQYF.

V and J are TRBV3-1 and TRBJ2-7, with 9 nucleotides matching TRBD2. Germline V lookup: CDR1 LGHDT, CDR2 YNNKEL (reference sequence). The CDR3 loop spans 15 amino acids. J was trimmed by 4 bases and V by 4 bases; bases with no gene match: 8. The CDR3 is CASSREGTSTYEQYF. CDR3 coding DNA: TGTGCCAGCAGCCGAGAAGGGACTAGCACGTACGAGCAGTACTTC.

This chain joins TRBV9 and TRBJ2-3; D is uncertain. CDR1 is SGDLS, CDR2 YYNGEE, per germline. Trimming left V 4 bases short and J 6 bases short, with 12 bases between. CDR3 length equals 13 residues. CDR3 in amino acids: CASSRRLADTQYF. In DNA, the CDR3 is TGTGCCAGCAGCCGCCGGCTGGCGGATACGCAGTATTTT.